This T cell receptor (beta chain) was sequenced during a study of metastatic and nonmetastatic thyroid tumors. Study-wide context: The comparison covered peripheral blood and tumor or nodule tissue in malignant and benign thyroid patients. General study points: It was reported that TCR beta diversity was significantly higher in malignant thyroid tumors than benign nodules, in blood and tumor.

TCRdb re-clonotyped the PCR reads through MiXCR. Of about 93,000 clones in the sample, about an eighth were seen once. This clone was seen only a few times. The target antigen is unknown. One end of the junction fails to match germline, which may point to a read error. Thyroid surgery was performed in patients who had received no treatment beforehand. The CDR3 consists of 14 residues. Germline CDR1 reads MDHEN; CDR2 reads SYDVKM. Source material: blood. J is TRBJ1-5 and V is TRBV28, with no clear D. The source is a female donor with papillary thyroid cancer or a benign thyroid nodule (not recorded which). Some clones in this sample may be carry-over from other donors' samples. The CDR3 sequence: CASNPPGRHKPKHF. The CDR3 DNA is TGTGCCAGCAACCCACCCGGCAGGCATAAGCCCAAGCATTTT. Supplemented by reference TRBV28 and TRBJ1-5, the full variable domain reads DVKVTQSSRYLVKRTGEKVFLECVQDMDHENMFWYRQDPGLGLRLIYFSYDVKMKEKGDIPEGYSVSREKKERFSLILESASTNQTSMYLCASNPPGRHKPKHFGDGTRLSIL.